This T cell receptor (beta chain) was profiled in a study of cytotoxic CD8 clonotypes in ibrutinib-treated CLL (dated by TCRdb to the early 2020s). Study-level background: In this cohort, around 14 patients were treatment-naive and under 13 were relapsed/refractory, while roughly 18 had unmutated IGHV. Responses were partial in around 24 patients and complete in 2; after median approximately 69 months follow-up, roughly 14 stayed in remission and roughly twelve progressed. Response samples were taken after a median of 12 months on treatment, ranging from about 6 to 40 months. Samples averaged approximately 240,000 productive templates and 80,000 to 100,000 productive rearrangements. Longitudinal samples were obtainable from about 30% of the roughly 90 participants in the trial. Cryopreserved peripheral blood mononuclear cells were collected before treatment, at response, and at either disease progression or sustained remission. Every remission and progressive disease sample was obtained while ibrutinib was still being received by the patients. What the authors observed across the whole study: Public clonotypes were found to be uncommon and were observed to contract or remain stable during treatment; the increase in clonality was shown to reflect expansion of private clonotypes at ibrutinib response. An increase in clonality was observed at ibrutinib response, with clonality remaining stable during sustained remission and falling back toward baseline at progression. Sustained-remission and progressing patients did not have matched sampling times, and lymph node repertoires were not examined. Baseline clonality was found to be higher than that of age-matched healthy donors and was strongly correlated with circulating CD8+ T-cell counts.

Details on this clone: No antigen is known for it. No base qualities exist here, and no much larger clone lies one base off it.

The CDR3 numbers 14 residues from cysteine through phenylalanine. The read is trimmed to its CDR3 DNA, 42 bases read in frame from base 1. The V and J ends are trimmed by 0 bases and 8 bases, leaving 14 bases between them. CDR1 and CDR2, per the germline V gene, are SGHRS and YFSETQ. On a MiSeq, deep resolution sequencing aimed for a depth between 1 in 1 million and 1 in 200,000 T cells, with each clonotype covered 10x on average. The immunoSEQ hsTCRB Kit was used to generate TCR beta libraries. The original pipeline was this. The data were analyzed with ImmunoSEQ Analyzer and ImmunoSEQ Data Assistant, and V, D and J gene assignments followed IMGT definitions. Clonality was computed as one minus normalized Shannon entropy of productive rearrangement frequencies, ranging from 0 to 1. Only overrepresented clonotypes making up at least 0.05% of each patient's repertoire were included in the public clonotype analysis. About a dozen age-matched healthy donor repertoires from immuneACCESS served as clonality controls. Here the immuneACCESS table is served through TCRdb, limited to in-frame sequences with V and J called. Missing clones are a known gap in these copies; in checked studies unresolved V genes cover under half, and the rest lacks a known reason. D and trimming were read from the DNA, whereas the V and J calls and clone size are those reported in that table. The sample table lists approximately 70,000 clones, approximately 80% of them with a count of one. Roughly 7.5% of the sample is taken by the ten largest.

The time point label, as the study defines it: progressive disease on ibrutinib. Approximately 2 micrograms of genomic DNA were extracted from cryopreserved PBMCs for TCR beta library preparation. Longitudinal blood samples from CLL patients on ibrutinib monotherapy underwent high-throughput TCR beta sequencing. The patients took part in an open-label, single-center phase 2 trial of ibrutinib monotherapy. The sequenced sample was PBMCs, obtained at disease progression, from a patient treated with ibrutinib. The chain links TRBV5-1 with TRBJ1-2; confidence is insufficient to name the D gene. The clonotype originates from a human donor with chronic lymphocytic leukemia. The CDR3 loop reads CASSLDVLPEGYTF. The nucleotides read TGCGCCAGCAGCTTGGACGTCCTTCCAGAAGGCTACACCTTC.